This T cell receptor (beta chain) was sequenced during a study of spatial heterogeneity in lung cancer. CDR3 length equals 12 residues. The germline V gene encodes CDR1 ENHRY and CDR2 SYGVKD. TCRdb fed the 5' RACE reads into MiXCR, producing one record per CDR3 protein. The sample includes some 83,000 distinct CDR3 sequences, 8% of them seen just once. As for time point: sample taken at primary tumor resection. Samples came from 72 TRACERx patients with untreated early-stage lung cancer. This material consisted of PBMCs, taken at surgery. This clonotype originated in a male donor with early-stage non-small cell lung cancer. This chain links TRBV10-3 with TRBJ1-5; D remains ambiguous. The CDR3, as DNA: TGTGTCACCCGGGAAGCGAATCAGCCCCAGCATTTT. Translated, it gives CVTREANQPQHF.